This T cell receptor beta chain appears in the sequencing data of a study of human T cells and chemical hapten exposure. In the study overall: Across samples, TCR yields varied, mostly owing to small differences in pooled library volumes. Findings and caveats of the study: No change in TCRs above 1 in 1000 frequency was produced by DPC sensitization.

In this sample, this clonotype turned up many times. Its specificity is unknown. Each cDNA molecule in the library carried unique molecular identifiers. Original methodology: With a range of roughly 23,224 to 690,600, the median per sample was around 96,000 TCRs. One entry per CDR3 protein, called by TCRdb with MiXCR from the reads. The V and J calls and clone size are TCRdb's, not the authors'. The sample lists roughly 120,000 distinct CDR3 sequences; around 8.5% were seen once. Unfractionated whole blood served as the source for total RNA extraction. Germline values: CDR1 SGHAT, CDR2 FQNNGV. The V and J ends lost 2 bases and 3 bases respectively, with 7 bases between them. CDR3 length: 14 residues.

The sequenced material came from whole blood. The chain couples TRBV11-2 to TRBJ1-4; D is possibly TRBD1 (6 bases). This receptor was identified in a human donor in good health. Some clones in this sample may be carry-over from other donors' samples. The CDR3 DNA reads TGTGCCAGCAGCTTAAGGGGGTCTAATGAAAAACTGTTTTTT. Its protein product is CASSLRGSNEKLFF.